The T cell receptor (beta chain) described here comes from a study of shared clonotypes between healthy human individuals. The study, taken as a whole, reports: The generation probabilities recorded for non-shared clonotypes fell below those of clonotypes shared by all four donors. The sharing of 4% to 5.5% of naive CD4 clonotypes was seen across a few donors. Tissues were not sampled, only blood, and their repertoires likely differ. Measured sharing among donors was expected to vary with sequencing depth.

The assay was immunoSEQ multiplex PCR, and TCRdb's table has in-frame clones only and misses some. The table shows roughly 2,300,000 clones, with around 90% occurring only once. This CDR3 is built from 17 residues. Looked up from germline, CDR1 is SGHRS and CDR2 is YFSETQ. The junction had 3 bases not matched to a gene; V was cut back by 0 bases and J by 0 bases. In the case of this clone: Its target is not known.

The V gene is TRBV5-1, the J gene TRBJ2-2; TRBD2 matches at 9 bases. This TCR was recovered from a man aged 18-30 years in good health. Some clones in this sample may be carry-over from other donors' samples. What was sequenced was naive CD4+ T cells from PBMCs. The subset: CD45RA+ positively selected. This CDR3 is CASSLASGIANTGELFF. CDR3 DNA sequence: TGCGCCAGCAGCTTGGCTAGCGGGATCGCGAACACCGGGGAGCTGTTTTTT.